This passage covers 21 T cell receptor beta chains from one sample sequenced in a study of Ad26.COV2.S vaccination and SARS-CoV-2 variants. Clones were sequenced by immunoSEQ multiplex PCR, and TCRdb holds only the in-frame ones, with some missing. The data hold 300,000 to 500,000 clones, with 70% to 90% observed a single time. Treatment of the sample: some 19 received Ad26.COV2.S at low or high dose, single or two shots; 5 received placebo; per-sample allocation not given. Samples came from day 63 after the first vaccine or placebo injection. The sample in question was peripheral blood, obtained in a trial of Ad26.COV2.S vaccine versus placebo. These receptors were collected from a person between 18 and 59 years old who received the Ad26.COV2.S COVID-19 vaccine or a placebo.

The chain uses TRBV27 and TRBJ1-3; D might be TRBD1 (5 bases). This CDR3 is 13 amino acids long. Germline CDR1 is MNHEY and CDR2 is SMNVEV (reference sequence). Deletions cut 5 bases from V and 5 bases from J, with 10 bases between. CDR3 residues: CASSRGDRNTIYF. CDR3 coding DNA: TGTGCCAGCAGTCGCGGGGACCGAAACACCATATATTTT.

V and J are TRBV4-1 and TRBJ2-1; TRBD2 is a possible D gene (6 bases). In germline, CDR1 is MGHRA, CDR2 YSYEKL. CDR3 length: 15 amino acids. V lost 3 bases and J lost 9, with 18 bases in between. CDR3 bases: TGCGCCAGCAGCCAGCATCGGGACTCGAGGAGTGAGCAGTTCTTC. Protein product: CASSQHRDSRSEQFF.

The V and J genes are TRBV5-1 and TRBJ1-1; 9 bases line up with TRBD1. V gave up 4 bases and J gave up 3 bases; unmatched junction bases: 7. CDR1 is SGHRS and CDR2 is YFSETQ in the germline V gene. There are 15 residues in the CDR3. Here the CDR3 DNA reads TGCGCCAGCAGCGATGGAAGGACAGGGGACACTGAAGCTTTCTTT. Translating it yields CASSDGRTGDTEAFF.

This chain joins TRBV5-5 and TRBJ2-7; TRBD1 aligns across 10 bases. The germline V gene encodes CDR1 SGHKS and CDR2 YYEKEE (reference sequence). Losses at the gene ends were 5 bases for V and 5 bases for J; bases not matched to a gene: 7. This CDR3 is 14 amino acids long. The CDR3 DNA follows: TGTGCCAGCAGTCGGACAGGGGGAGGCGACGAGCAGTACTTC. Protein: CASSRTGGGDEQYF.

This clone was detected a few times. V and J are TRBV6-5 and TRBJ1-2, with D possibly TRBD1 on 5 matching bases. V was shortened by 4 bases and J by 4 bases, with 13 bases between the two germline ends. This CDR3 contains 14 residues. Germline V CDR1 and CDR2: MNHEY, SVGAGI. CDR3 nucleotide sequence: TGTGCCAGCAGTTTCTTAGCAGGGACCTATGGCTACACCTTC. This translates into CASSFLAGTYGYTF.

The V call is TRBV11-3, the J call TRBJ2-3; 8 positions agree with TRBD2. Germline V gene sequence: CDR1 SGHNT, CDR2 YENEEA. The CDR3 extends over 13 amino acids. V lost 8 bases, J lost 2 bases, and 3 bases stayed unmatched. CDR3 protein: CASAGGYTDTQYF. The CDR3 nucleotides read TGTGCCAGCGCGGGGGGATACACAGATACGCAGTATTTT. Based on the CDR3 plus reference TRBV11-3 and TRBJ2-3, the full variable domain is EAGVVQSPRYKIIEKKQPVAFWCNPISGHNTLYWYLQNLGQGPELLIRYENEEAVDDSQLPKDRFSAERLKGVDSTLKIQPAELGDSAVYLCASAGGYTDTQYFGPGTRLTVL.

CDR3 nucleotides: TGTGCCAGCAGCTTAGAGACAGGGGGATCCGAGCAGTACTTC. It translates to CASSLETGGSEQYF. V gene TRBV7-6 combines with J gene TRBJ2-7; 9 nucleotides match TRBD1. The CDR3 runs to 14 residues. CDR1 and CDR2 (germline): SGHVS, FNYEAQ. Trimming at V came to 1 base and at J to 6 bases, leaving 4 bases not matched to a gene.

The J gene is TRBJ2-5, the V gene TRBV7-6, with D tentatively TRBD1 (5 bases). The CDR3 is 14 residues long. Germline CDR1 reads SGHVS; CDR2 reads FNYEAQ. V lost 5 bases and J 3 bases, leaving 13 bases between the germline ends. The CDR3 region has the DNA TGTGCCAGCAGCCAGGGCCTAGAGGAAGAGACCCAGTACTTC. This gives the protein CASSQGLEEETQYF.

As DNA, the CDR3 is TGTGCCAGCAGTGGGACAGGGACCACCTATGGCTACACCTTC. It yields the protein CASSGTGTTYGYTF. V is TRBV6-6 and J is TRBJ1-2; 9 bases agree with TRBD1. The junction had 5 bases not matched to a gene; V was cut back by 5 bases and J by 4 bases. The CDR3 length is 14 residues. In germline, CDR1 is MNHNY, CDR2 SVGAGI (reference sequence).

The chain is built from TRBV28 and TRBJ2-1; D may correspond to TRBD1 or TRBD2 (5 bases each). Germline V gene lookup returns CDR1 MDHEN and CDR2 SYDVKM. The V end lost 1 base, the J end lost 7 bases, and 11 bases lay between the germline ends. The length of the CDR3 is 14 residues. CDR3 sequence (DNA): TGTGCCAGCAGTTTATATATGGGGGAAAATGAGCAGTTCTTC. It specifies CASSLYMGENEQFF. Full variable domain (remainder filled in from reference TRBV28 and TRBJ2-1): DVKVTQSSRYLVKRTGEKVFLECVQDMDHENMFWYRQDPGLGLRLIYFSYDVKMKEKGDIPEGYSVSREKKERFSLILESASTNQTSMYLCASSLYMGENEQFFGPGTRLTVL.

This clone showed up many times. The chain couples TRBV5-5 to TRBJ1-1; no firm D call. Deletions cut 5 bases from V and 0 bases from J, with 8 bases between. The CDR3 totals 13 residues. Germline CDR1 SGHKS, CDR2 YYEKEE (reference sequence). The CDR3 region has the DNA TGTGCCAGCAGGAAGGACCTGAACACTGAAGCTTTCTTT. Amino acids: CASRKDLNTEAFF.

V usage is TRBV6-2 or TRBV6-3 and J usage is TRBJ2-1; 12 bases align to TRBD2. This CDR3 is 20 amino acids long. V lost 4 bases, J lost 4 bases, and 17 bases stayed unmatched. Germline values: CDR1 MNHEY, CDR2 SVGEGT. The CDR3 DNA follows: TGTGCCAGCAGTTTAACGACTAGCGGGGGATCAGCCAGTTGGTACAATGAGCAGTTCTTC. Protein: CASSLTTSGGSASWYNEQFF.

This clone was seen a few times. The chain has TRBV6-5 and TRBJ1-2, with 7 bases fitting TRBD1. The CDR3 contains 12 residues. The junction had 0 bases not matched to a gene; V was cut back by 5 bases and J by 3 bases. Germline V gene lookup returns CDR1 MNHEY and CDR2 SVGAGI. This CDR3 reads CASSQGDYGYTF. The CDR3 nucleotides read TGTGCCAGCAGTCAGGGGGACTATGGCTACACCTTC.

The chain is built from TRBV4-1 and TRBJ1-5; 8 nucleotides line up with TRBD1. Trimming took 5 bases from V and 4 from J; bases not matched to a gene: 16. This CDR3 spans 18 amino acids. In germline, CDR1 is MGHRA, CDR2 YSYEKL. CDR3 nucleotide sequence: TGCGCCAGCAGCTATAATCTGCGGACAGGGAATGTGAATCAGCCCCAGCATTTT. Its translation is CASSYNLRTGNVNQPQHF.

The CDR3 DNA sequence: TGTGCCAGCTCATCTGACGGCCTCTATGGCTACACCTTC. Its translation: CASSSDGLYGYTF. V and J are TRBV18 and TRBJ1-2; no definite D call. Germline CDR1 and CDR2: KGHSH and LQKENI. Trimming shortened V by 5 bases and J by 4 bases, and 11 bases separated the two germline ends. The CDR3 runs to 13 residues.

The rearrangement uses TRBV4-1 and TRBJ1-2; D perhaps matches TRBD1 (5 bases). The germline V and J ends were trimmed by 1 base and 4 bases, with 10 bases remaining between them. CDR1 and CDR2 from the germline V gene are MGHRA and YSYEKL. The CDR3 is 14 residues long. The chain's CDR3 is CASSQGTNGYGYTF. In DNA form, the CDR3 reads TGCGCCAGCAGCCAAGGGACAAATGGCTATGGCTACACCTTC.

The chain recombines TRBV20-1 with TRBJ1-2, with D hard to call. The ends were cut back, 4 bases at V and 4 bases at J, with 7 bases in the middle. The CDR3 spans 11 residues. The germline CDR1 and CDR2 sequences are DFQATT and SNEGSKA (reference sequence). CDR3 nucleotide sequence: TGCAGTGCTACATCGGCCTATGGCTACACCTTC. This encodes CSATSAYGYTF.

The chain couples TRBV2 to TRBJ1-5; unclear D gene. Germline V lookup: CDR1 SNHLY, CDR2 FYNNEI. The CDR3 totals 14 residues. Trimming removed 1 base from V and 4 bases from J, with 8 bases in between. The CDR3 sequence: CASSEDLGNQPQHF. The CDR3 DNA follows: TGTGCCAGCAGTGAAGATTTGGGGAATCAGCCCCAGCATTTT.

The rearrangement joins TRBV19 to TRBJ2-7; D is possibly TRBD1 or TRBD2 (5 bases each). Trimming left V 3 bases short and J 3 bases short, with 15 bases between. CDR1 LNHDA and CDR2 SQIVND come from the germline V gene (reference sequence). CDR3 length equals 15 residues. The CDR3: CASSIGAVGIYEQYF. CDR3 DNA sequence: TGTGCCAGTAGTATCGGGGCAGTAGGGATCTACGAGCAGTACTTC.

V gene TRBV11-3 combines with J gene TRBJ2-1; TRBD2 matches at 12 bases. Germline V gene lookup returns CDR1 SGHNT and CDR2 YENEEA. The CDR3 runs 17 residues. The J segment lost 7 bases and the V segment lost 6 bases, leaving 13 bases of the junction unmatched. The CDR3 DNA reads TGTGCCAGCAGTGAACTAGCGGGGGGCCGCTCAAATAATGAGCAGTTCTTC. Encoded protein: CASSELAGGRSNNEQFF. The whole variable domain, filled in from reference TRBV11-3 and TRBJ2-1, reads EAGVVQSPRYKIIEKKQPVAFWCNPISGHNTLYWYLQNLGQGPELLIRYENEEAVDDSQLPKDRFSAERLKGVDSTLKIQPAELGDSAVYLCASSELAGGRSNNEQFFGPGTRLTVL.

This chain joins TRBV30 and TRBJ1-2; no definite D call. With 5 bases removed from V and 4 bases from J, the gap between germline ends came to 8 bases. From germline, CDR1 is GTSNPN and CDR2 SVGIG (reference sequence). This CDR3 region has 11 residues. This CDR3 is CAWGESYGYTF. For the CDR3, the DNA is TGTGCCTGGGGAGAGAGCTATGGCTACACCTTC.